The T cell receptor beta chain described here comes from a study of vaccination and CD4 T cells after COVID-19. An Oncomine TCR Beta short-read assay was used to sequence the DNA from cultured CD4+ T cells. TCRdb called the PCR reads again in MiXCR, with one record for every CDR3 protein. This table has 15,000 to 25,000 distinct CDR3 sequences, approximately 45% appearing once. This clonotype was found a few times. The antigen is undetermined. As for treatment: approximately nine-day PBMC culture with coronavirus spike peptide pools or control peptides (ViraFEST assay). Half the medium was exchanged for fresh IL-2 medium on days 3 and 7. Study outcomes and limitations: Going from around 20 to 38, median SARS-CoV-2-reactive clonotypes did not rise significantly. Among reactive clones from convalescent patients, a median 86.3% appeared only post-vaccination. When vaccine-specific clones from convalescent patients were examined, 304 of 307 were spike mono-reactive.

The germline V gene encodes CDR1 SGHAT and CDR2 FQNNGV. The CDR3 sequence is 13 residues long. With 5 bases clipped from V and 14 bases from J, the junction kept 8 bases outside the gene matches. This clonotype was sampled from a human donor who had recovered from COVID-19. This specimen was CD4+ T cells from blood, cultured in vitro, taken before SARS-CoV-2 vaccination. The rearrangement uses TRBV11-2 and TRBJ2-1; 11 nucleotides agree with TRBD2. CDR3 in DNA: TGTGCCAGCAGCCGAGATAGCGGGAGGGCCGAGTTCTTC. Its protein is CASSRDSGRAEFF.